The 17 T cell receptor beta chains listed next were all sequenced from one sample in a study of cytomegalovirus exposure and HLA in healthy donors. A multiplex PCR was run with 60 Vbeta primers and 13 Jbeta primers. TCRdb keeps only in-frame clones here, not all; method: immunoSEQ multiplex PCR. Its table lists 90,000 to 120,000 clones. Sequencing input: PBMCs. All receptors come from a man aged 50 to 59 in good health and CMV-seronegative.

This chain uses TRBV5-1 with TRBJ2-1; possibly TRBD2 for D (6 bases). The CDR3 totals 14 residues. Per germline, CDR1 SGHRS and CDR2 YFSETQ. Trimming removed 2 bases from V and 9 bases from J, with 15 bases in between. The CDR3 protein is CASSLGTGGVEQFF. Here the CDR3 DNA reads TGCGCCAGCAGCTTAGGGACTGGCGGGGTTGAGCAGTTCTTC.

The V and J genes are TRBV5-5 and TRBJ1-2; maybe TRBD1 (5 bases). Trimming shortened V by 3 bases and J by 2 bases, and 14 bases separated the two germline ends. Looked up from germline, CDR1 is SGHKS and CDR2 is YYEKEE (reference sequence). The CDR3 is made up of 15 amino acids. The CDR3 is CASSSATGPNYGYTF. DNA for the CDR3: TGTGCCAGCAGCTCCGCTACAGGACCCAACTATGGCTACACCTTC.

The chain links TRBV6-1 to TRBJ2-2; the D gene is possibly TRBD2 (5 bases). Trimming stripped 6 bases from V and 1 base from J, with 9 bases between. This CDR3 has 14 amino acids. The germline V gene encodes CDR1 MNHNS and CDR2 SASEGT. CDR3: CASRGSLNTGELFF. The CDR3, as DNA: TGTGCCAGCAGGGGGAGTTTGAACACCGGGGAGCTGTTTTTT.

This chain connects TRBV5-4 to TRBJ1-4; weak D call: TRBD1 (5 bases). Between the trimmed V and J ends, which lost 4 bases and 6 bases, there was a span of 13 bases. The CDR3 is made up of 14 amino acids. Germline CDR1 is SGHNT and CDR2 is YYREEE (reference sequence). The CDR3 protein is CASSHDGGDEKLFF. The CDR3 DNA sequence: TGTGCCAGCAGCCATGACGGGGGAGATGAAAAACTGTTTTTT.

CDR3 region: CASSFGFGGSVNTEAFF. In DNA form, the CDR3 reads TGTGCCAGCAGCTTCGGTTTCGGGGGATCGGTAAACACTGAAGCTTTCTTT. J is TRBJ1-1 and V is TRBV11-1, with a weak D call TRBD1 (5 bases). V lost 3 bases, J lost 2 bases, and 19 bases lay in between. The length of the CDR3 is 17 residues. CDR1 is SGHAT and CDR2 is FQDESV in the germline V gene (reference sequence).

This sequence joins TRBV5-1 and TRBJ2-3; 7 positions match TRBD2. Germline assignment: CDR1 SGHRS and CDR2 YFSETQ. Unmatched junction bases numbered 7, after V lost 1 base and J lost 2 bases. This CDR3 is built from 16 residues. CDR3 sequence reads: CASSLFGGEDTDTQYF. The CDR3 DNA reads TGCGCCAGCAGCTTGTTTGGGGGGGAAGACACAGATACGCAGTATTTT.

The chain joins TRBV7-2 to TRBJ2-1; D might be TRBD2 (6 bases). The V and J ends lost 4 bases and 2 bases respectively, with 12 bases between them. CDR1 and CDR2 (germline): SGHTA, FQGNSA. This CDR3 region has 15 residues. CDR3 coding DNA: TGTGCCAGCAGCTCTAGCGCCCCCCCCTACAATGAGCAGTTCTTC. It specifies CASSSSAPPYNEQFF.

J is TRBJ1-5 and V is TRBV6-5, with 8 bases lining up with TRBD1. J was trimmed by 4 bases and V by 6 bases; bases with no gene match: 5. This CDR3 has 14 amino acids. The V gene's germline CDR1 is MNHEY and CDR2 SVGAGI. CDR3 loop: CASSRDRINQPQHF. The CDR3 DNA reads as TGTGCCAGCAGCCGGGACAGGATTAATCAGCCCCAGCATTTT.

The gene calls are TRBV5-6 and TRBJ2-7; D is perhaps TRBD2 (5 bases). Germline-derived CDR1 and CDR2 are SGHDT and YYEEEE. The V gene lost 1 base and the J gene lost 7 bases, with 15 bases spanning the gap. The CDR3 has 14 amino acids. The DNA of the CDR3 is TGTGCCAGCAGCTTGCTCATGGGATCGGGGGAGCAGTACTTC. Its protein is CASSLLMGSGEQYF.

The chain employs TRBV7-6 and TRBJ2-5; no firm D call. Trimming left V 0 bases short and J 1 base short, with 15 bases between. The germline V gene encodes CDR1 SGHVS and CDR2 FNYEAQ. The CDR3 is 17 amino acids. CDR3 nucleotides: TGTGCCAGCAGCTTAGCGGAGCCGTTTAGACCCCAAGAGACCCAGTACTTC. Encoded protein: CASSLAEPFRPQETQYF.

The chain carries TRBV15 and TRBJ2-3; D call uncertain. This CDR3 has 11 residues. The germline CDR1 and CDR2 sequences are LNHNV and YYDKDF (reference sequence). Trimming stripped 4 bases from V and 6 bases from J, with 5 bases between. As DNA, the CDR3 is TGTGCCACCAGCATCTATGATACGCAGTATTTT. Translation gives CATSIYDTQYF.

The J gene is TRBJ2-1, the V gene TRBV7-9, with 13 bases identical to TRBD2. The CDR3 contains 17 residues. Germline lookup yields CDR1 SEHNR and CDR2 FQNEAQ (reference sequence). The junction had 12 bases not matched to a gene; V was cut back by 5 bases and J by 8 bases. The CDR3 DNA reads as TGTGCCAGCAGCCCCAACCACGGACTAGCGGGAGACCATGAGCAGTTCTTC. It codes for CASSPNHGLAGDHEQFF.

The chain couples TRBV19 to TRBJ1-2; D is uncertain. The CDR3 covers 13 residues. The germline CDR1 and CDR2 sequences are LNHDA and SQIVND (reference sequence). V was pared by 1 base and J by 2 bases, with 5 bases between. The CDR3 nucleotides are TGTGCCAGTAGTATAGCACAGAACTATGGCTACACCTTC. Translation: CASSIAQNYGYTF.

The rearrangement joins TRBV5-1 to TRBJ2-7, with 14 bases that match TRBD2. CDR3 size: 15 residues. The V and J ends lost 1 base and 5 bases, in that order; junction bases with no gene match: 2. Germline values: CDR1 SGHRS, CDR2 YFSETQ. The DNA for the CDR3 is TGCGCCAGCAGCTTGCAGGGACTAGCGGGGGACGAGCAGTACTTC. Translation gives CASSLQGLAGDEQYF.

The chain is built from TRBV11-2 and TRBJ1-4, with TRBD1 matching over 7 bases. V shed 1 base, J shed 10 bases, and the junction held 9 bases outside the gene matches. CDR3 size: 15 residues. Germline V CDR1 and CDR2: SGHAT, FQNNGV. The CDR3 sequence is CASSLAGQPLGKLFF. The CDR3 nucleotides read TGTGCCAGCAGCTTAGCGGGACAGCCACTGGGAAAACTGTTTTTT.

The CDR3 loop reads CASSSVAVSIYEQYF. CDR3 sequence (DNA): TGTGCCAGCAGTTCTGTAGCGGTTTCGATCTACGAGCAGTACTTC. This sequence joins TRBV6-5 and TRBJ2-7; D is possibly TRBD2 (6 bases). The CDR3 has 15 amino acids. V dropped 4 bases and J dropped 3 bases, with 16 bases sitting between them. Germline values: CDR1 MNHEY, CDR2 SVGAGI.

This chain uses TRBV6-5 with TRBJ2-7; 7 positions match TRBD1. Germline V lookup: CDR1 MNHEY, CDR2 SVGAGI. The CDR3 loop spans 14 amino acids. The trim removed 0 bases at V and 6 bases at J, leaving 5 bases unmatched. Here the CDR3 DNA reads TGTGCCAGCAGTTACTCGGGGACAGCCCTCGAGCAGTACTTC. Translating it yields CASSYSGTALEQYF.